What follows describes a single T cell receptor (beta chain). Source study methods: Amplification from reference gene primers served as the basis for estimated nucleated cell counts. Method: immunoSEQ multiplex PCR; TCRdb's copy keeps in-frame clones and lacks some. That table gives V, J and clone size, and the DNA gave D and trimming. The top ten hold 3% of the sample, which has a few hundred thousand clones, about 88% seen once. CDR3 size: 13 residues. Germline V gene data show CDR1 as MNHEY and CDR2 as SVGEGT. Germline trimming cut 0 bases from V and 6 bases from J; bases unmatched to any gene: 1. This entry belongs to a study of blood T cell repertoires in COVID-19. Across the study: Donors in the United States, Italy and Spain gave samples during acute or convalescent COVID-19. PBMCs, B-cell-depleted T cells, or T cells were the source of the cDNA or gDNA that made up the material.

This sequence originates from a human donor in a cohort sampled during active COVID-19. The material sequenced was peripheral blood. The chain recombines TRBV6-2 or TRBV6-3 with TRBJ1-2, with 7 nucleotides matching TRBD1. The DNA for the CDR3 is TGTGCCAGCAGTTACTCCCAGGGGGATGGCTACACCTTC. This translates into CASSYSQGDGYTF.